One and the same sample provided the 6 T cell receptor beta chains below, sequenced in a study of T-cell reconstitution after alpha-beta-depleted transplantation in children. Unique molecular identifiers were used in preparing the TCRbeta library. TCRdb redid the calling of the PCR reads with MiXCR, one entry per CDR3 protein. The sample has about 980,000 distinct CDR3 sequences, under 30% seen once. The sequences come from PBMCs, mostly from graft donor cells, collected 360 days after TCRalphabeta/CD19-depleted stem cell transplant. The receptors were sampled from a boy under two years old who had a stem cell transplant for SCID, so the T cells may come from the graft donor.

V and J are TRBV7-9 and TRBJ2-3, with D perhaps matching TRBD1 (6 bases). The germline V and J ends were trimmed by 5 bases and 5 bases, with 17 bases remaining between them. The CDR3 length is 15 residues. The V gene's germline CDR1 is SEHNR and CDR2 FQNEAQ (reference sequence). The CDR3 nucleotides read TGTGCCAGCAGCCTCCCCGGGACAAATAGAGATACGCAGTATTTT. This translates into CASSLPGTNRDTQYF.

The sample holds many counts of this clonotype. A read error may account for a junction end that differs from germline. The chain recombines TRBV5-1 with TRBJ2-7; 9 bases line up with TRBD1. Germline-derived CDR1 and CDR2 are SGHRS and YFSETQ. This CDR3 contains 14 residues. CDR3 region: CASGLGQGTYEQYF. CDR3 nucleotide sequence: TGCGCCAGCGGCTTGGGACAGGGTACCTACGAGCAGTACTTC.

At least ten counts were recorded for this clonotype. V and J are TRBV18 and TRBJ2-2, with D perhaps TRBD1 (6 bases). Germline-derived CDR1 and CDR2 are KGHSH and LQKENI. This CDR3 comprises 16 residues. Trimming took 0 bases from V and 6 from J, leaving 14 bases between them. In nucleotides, the CDR3 is TGTGCCAGCTCACCACCGATCACAGGGAGATCCGGGGAGCTGTTTTTT. Amino acids: CASSPPITGRSGELFF.

This clonotype was counted between two and nine times. The chain has TRBV6-5 and TRBJ1-1, with a tentative D call TRBD1 (6 bases). This CDR3 spans 17 amino acids. Germline V gene data show CDR1 as MNHEY and CDR2 as SVGAGI. V lost 0 bases and J lost 3, with 17 bases in between. CDR3 nucleotide sequence: TGTGCCAGCAGTTACTCGTGGCAGGGGTGGAAGGACACTGAAGCTTTCTTT. It translates to CASSYSWQGWKDTEAFF.

With regard to this clonotype: At one of its ends the junction is not consistent with the germline gene, which may arise from a read error. The chain employs TRBV4-1 and TRBJ2-7, with a possible D match to TRBD1 (6 bases). The germline CDR1 and CDR2 sequences are MGHRA and YSYEKL. CDR3 length: 16 residues. Here the CDR3 DNA reads TGCGTCAGCAGCCGGGATATCCAAAGGACAGCCTACGAGCAGTACTTC. As protein: CVSSRDIQRTAYEQYF.

This clonotype was seen repeatedly, ten times or more. The chain links TRBV12-3 or TRBV12-4 to TRBJ2-2; D remains ambiguous. V lost 1 base and J lost 5, with 8 bases in between. The CDR3 is 14 residues long. CDR3 residues: CASSLGQETGELFF. CDR3 coding DNA: TGTGCCAGCAGTTTAGGGCAGGAAACCGGGGAGCTGTTTTTT.